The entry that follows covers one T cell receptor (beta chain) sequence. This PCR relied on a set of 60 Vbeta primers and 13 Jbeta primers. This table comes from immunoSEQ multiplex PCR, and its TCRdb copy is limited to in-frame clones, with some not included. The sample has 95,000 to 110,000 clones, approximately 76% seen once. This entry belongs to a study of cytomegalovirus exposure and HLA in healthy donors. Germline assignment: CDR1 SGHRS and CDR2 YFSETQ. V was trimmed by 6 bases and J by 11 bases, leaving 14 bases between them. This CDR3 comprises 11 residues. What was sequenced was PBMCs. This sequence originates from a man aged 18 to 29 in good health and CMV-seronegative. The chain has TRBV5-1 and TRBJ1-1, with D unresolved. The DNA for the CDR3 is TGCGCCAGCACTGGCCCTGAGGGCGCTTTCTTT. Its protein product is CASTGPEGAFF.